The rows below give T cell receptor beta chains drawn from one sample of a study of shared clonotypes between healthy human individuals. Measured with immunoSEQ multiplex PCR; TCRdb has only the in-frame clones, and not every one. The sample includes about 1 million clones, about 77% of them seen just once. Sequenced input: memory CD4+ T cells sorted from blood. All receptors derive from a man in his late teens or twenties in good health. The CDR3 runs from the conserved cysteine through the conserved F or W. The D gene is left open where the match is weak.

v_call	cdr3_length	d_call	cdr3_aa
TRBV5-4	15	TRBD2	CASSLTQAGQETQYF
TRBV19	14	-	CASSPLAGANVLTF
TRBV30	19	TRBD2	CAWSRTRTSGGAGTDTQYF
TRBV10-2	13	-	CASSGHRDYEQYF
TRBV30	14	TRBD2	CAWSVSGVTDTQYF
TRBV2	10	-	CASSSPVQYF
TRBV18	17	TRBD1	CASSPPGGGGVNSPLHF
TRBV5-1	15	-	CASSLGPGPQETQYF
TRBV19	21	-	CASSIGSSTQRRGKNTDTQYF
TRBV11-3	12	-	CASNQGYQPQHF
TRBV2	14	TRBD2	CASTRTSGTDTQYF
TRBV5-6	13	TRBD1	CASSWTGTGELFF
TRBV18	17	-	CASSPPAPESSYNEQFF
TRBV5-4	12	-	CASSSDGYEQYF
TRBV2	13	-	CASKQDMNTEAFF
TRBV5-1	15	-	CASSLAEPGYNEQFF
TRBV4-1	20	TRBD2	CASSQSSGGVGPSSYNEQFF
TRBV28	14	-	CASSLSQPLYGYTF
TRBV6-1	15	-	CASSKEVGGNEKLFF
TRBV6-5	15	-	CASRQGGVVDSPLHF
TRBV7-9	11	-	CASSSNYGYTF
TRBV5-6	12	-	CASSLGQYEQYF
TRBV18	15	TRBD2	CASSPTSGNTGELFF
TRBV7-3	14	-	CASSSRGSGDTQYF
TRBV6-1	14	-	CASGTGVNTGELFF
TRBV7-2	14	-	CASSFDRVGGVQYF
TRBV7-2	14	-	CASSSDTGTETQYF
TRBV14	12	-	CASRMAGTEAFF
TRBV7-2	12	TRBD2	CASSLEASGIIF
TRBV10-3	12	TRBD1	CATGQANTEAFF
TRBV9	14	-	CASSVAAQTYEQYF
TRBV27	13	-	CASSLQGRTEAFF
TRBV5-4	13	-	CASSQDGNYGYTF
TRBV10-2	14	TRBD2	CASGGTTGTDTQYF
TRBV10-3	17	TRBD2	CAISDRGLAGGPYEQYF
TRBV2	13	-	CASSELRGGEQYF
TRBV7-2	14	-	CASSLREANTEAFF
TRBV19	14	TRBD2	CASSRTSGTYEQYF
TRBV11-2	11	-	CASSLEETQYF
TRBV10-3	13	-	CAISDGSNTEAFF
TRBV6-5	15	TRBD1	CASSRDRGESSPLHF
TRBV13	14	-	CASSRKTGNGELFF
TRBV6-5	15	-	CASSYIGRSNSPLHF
TRBV5-1	16	TRBD1	CASSWGTGATNEKLFF
TRBV27	17	-	CASSLSSLGGSYYGYTF
TRBV5-1	13	TRBD1	CASSPDRGKGYTF
TRBV6-5	13	-	CASSYSSFGTQYF
TRBV28	16	-	CASKTGGDRSKNIQYF
TRBV10-3	14	-	CAISRGALQETQYF
TRBV7-2	16	-	CASSSPRGAFNQPQHF
TRBV6-5	16	-	CASSYAGSISSYEQYF
TRBV5-4	15	TRBD1	CASSGHRGQSAEAFF
TRBV30	14	-	CAWDRNGGGQPQHF
TRBV7-3	15	-	CASSLSGGRSYEQYF